The rows below give T cell receptor beta chains drawn from one sample of a study of T cells in Graves' hyperthyroidism and ophthalmopathy. A single record per CDR3 protein comes from TCRdb applying MiXCR to the multiplex PCR reads. The sample has roughly 740,000 distinct CDR3 sequences, about a sixth seen once; the top ten hold over 7.5%. The sample was blood. The origin of the receptors is a man aged 18 to 30 with Graves' hyperthyroidism. Both conserved end residues are part of each CDR3.

v_gene,CDR3aa
TRBV6-6,CASSYALAGVTDTQYF
TRBV6-1,CASSVSGGDNEQFF
TRBV11-2,CASSLGGFNEQYF
TRBV12-3/TRBV12-4,CAISHPDSLLDEQFF
TRBV19,CASKHPFRLQAFF
TRBV18,CASSPEGLLNEKLFF
TRBV4-1,CASSQEDSGETQYF
TRBV30,CAWSQGSNQPQHF
TRBV3-1,CASSQDPRLGLAANTGELFF
TRBV7-8,CASSLKWLAGDEQFF
TRBV27,CASRRTGGHGYTF
TRBV11-1,CASSPGPSERDEQFF
TRBV12-3/TRBV12-4,CASSGGLGSHEQFF
TRBV18,CASSPNTVAETQYF
TRBV9,CASSVGQLAKNIQYF
TRBV9,CASSVEQGLGTDTQYF
TRBV27,CASSLALAGASEQFF
TRBV30,CAWDNLGPGYEQYF
TRBV6-2/TRBV6-3,CASSYIAGRNQPQHF
TRBV20-1,CSAVELQGSPLHF
TRBV24-1,CAVGDSQNEKLFF
TRBV11-2,CASSLVGTSTGELFF
TRBV28,CASSLAGANEQFF
TRBV20-1,CSASASGKDTRYF
TRBV7-9,CASASRRDTSTDTQYF
TRBV27,CASRGILHEQYF
TRBV5-1,CASSLGLGPTGEQYF
TRBV7-9,CASSSTSDPYEQYF
TRBV11-2,CASSPGQGYTDTQYF
TRBV7-2,CASSLAGVKYNEQFF
TRBV20-1,CSARIPGTASSYEQYF
TRBV20-1,CSADQLAGLYEQYF
TRBV19,CASSIMQNNEQFF
TRBV20-1,CSASPLAVTYEQYF
TRBV29-1,CSVPIRGGYGYTF
TRBV10-3,CAISEPPGSSYEQYF
TRBV28,CASSLTGTGGQDEQFF
TRBV5-1,CASRRDRVPNYGYTF
TRBV19,CASSILGTAYNEQFF
TRBV18,CASSRGRNTGELFF
TRBV7-9,CASSQRTSANTDTQYF
TRBV29-1,CGGGTEAFF
TRBV4-1,CASSQVKGAPGEQYF
TRBV7-2,CASSLAAGRYEQYF
TRBV5-1,CASSPWGRNTEAFF
TRBV19,CASSGPSTDTQCF
TRBV18,CASSPPGDTQYF
TRBV12-5,CASATDTYGYTF
TRBV5-6,CASSRIGLNTEAFF